This T cell receptor beta chain was captured in a study of T cells after somatic rescue of genetic block (dated by TCRdb to the early 2020s). Broadly, across the study: The study assessed how robust, over the long term, a T-cell system was when the system had developed through somatic rescue of a genetic block in T-cell development.

Reading the germline V gene gives CDR1 SNHLY and CDR2 FYNNEI. V trim: 3 bases; J trim: 3 bases; unmatched bases: 4. The CDR3 goes from the cysteine to the phenylalanine over 14 residues. Kept here is only the CDR3 DNA, which spans 42 bases and is read in frame from base 1. The library came from the immunoSEQ multiplex PCR assay. What TCRdb holds here is the immuneACCESS table cut down to in-frame rearrangements. Part of the clones is not present; checked against another copy, under half of the missing clones reflect an unresolved V gene, and the others are unexplained. The sample data list 70,000 or so clones, and just over 90% of these were observed just once. The leading ten clones occupy about 2.9% of the sample. About this clone: The specificity of this receptor is unknown. The record has no base qualities; no much larger clone is one base away.

The sequenced material came from peripheral blood mononuclear cells (PBMCs). The chain links TRBV2 with TRBJ2-7, and TRBD1 matches 8 of the central bases. The sequence was collected from a man in his forties. The bases are TGTGCCAGCAGTGATACAGGGGGGAGCTACGAGCAGTACTTC. Its coded protein is CASSDTGGSYEQYF.